This is a list of T cell receptor beta chains from one sample in a study of T cell changes during pregnancy in multiple sclerosis. Method: immunoSEQ multiplex PCR; TCRdb's copy keeps in-frame clones and lacks some. The sample carries about 38,000 clones, approximately 91% recorded once. This specimen was CD8+ T cells from peripheral blood mononuclear cells, taken after pregnancy. These receptors were taken from a female donor with multiple sclerosis, enrolled in a pregnancy study. The CDR3 runs from the conserved cysteine through the conserved F or W.

V	J	CDR3
TRBV28	TRBJ1-1	CASSPGTMGTEAFF
TRBV5-4	TRBJ2-2	CASSLTSSDTGELFF
TRBV5-5	TRBJ2-5	CASSLGGVTGRRETQYF
TRBV9	TRBJ1-2	CASRDTSGYGYTF
TRBV2	TRBJ1-1	CASSLDRGKTEAFF
TRBV14	TRBJ2-7	CASSRDRGIDEQYF
TRBV19	TRBJ1-5	CASSMGHQPQHF
TRBV19	TRBJ1-2	CASSIDLELRRGPGGSYGYTF
TRBV19	TRBJ2-1	CASSIVFPNEQFF
TRBV7-9	TRBJ1-2	CASSDTWGGVPTGYTF
TRBV2	TRBJ2-7	CASTDRVGEQYF
TRBV6-1	TRBJ1-1	CASTKRTGRGTEAFF
TRBV9	TRBJ2-3	CASSVTTDTQYF
TRBV5-1	TRBJ2-1	CASSLAPGTSGGTYNEQFF
TRBV27	TRBJ1-5	CASSIQGQPQHF
TRBV28	TRBJ2-7	CASSLPPPGQGAYEQYF
TRBV27	TRBJ1-2	CASSSRERKYGYTF
TRBV5-4	TRBJ2-4	CASSLGGQGAKNIQYF
TRBV7-8	TRBJ1-4	CASSLWPGDEKLFF
TRBV11-2	TRBJ1-1	CASSLETGVNTEAFF
TRBV6-5	TRBJ1-1	CASSFRGNTEAFF
TRBV5-4	TRBJ2-3	CASSLTLRTDTQYF
TRBV5-4	TRBJ2-7	CASSLGTSGTRSSYEQYF
TRBV9	TRBJ2-5	CASSPWGGVGETQYF
TRBV10-2	TRBJ2-1	CASSELAELNEQFF
TRBV28	TRBJ2-3	CASNPRSGNTDTQYF
TRBV4-1	TRBJ1-1	CATEDRAGTEAFF
TRBV10-2	TRBJ2-2	CASRNRDRARELFF
TRBV5-6	TRBJ1-5	CASSLGAGYQPQHF
TRBV7-9	TRBJ2-7	CASSLLSRDFASHEQYF
TRBV14	TRBJ2-2	CASSPPDRYTGELFF
TRBV29-1	TRBJ2-7	CSVAGIDRGHEVEQYF
TRBV2	TRBJ2-3	CASSEWRGGGTDTQYF
TRBV4-1	TRBJ1-5	CASSPDRDQPQHF
TRBV7-3	TRBJ2-3	CASSFLAADTQYF
TRBV28	TRBJ2-7	CASSSWDWNSYEQYF
TRBV6-1	TRBJ2-3	CASSRAGPADTQYF
TRBV7-9	TRBJ2-5	CASSSQETQYF
TRBV5-1	TRBJ2-7	CASSLASGGAYEQYF
TRBV9	TRBJ1-2	CASSHPQGAPNYGYTF
TRBV7-6	TRBJ2-7	CASSPDRYEQYF
TRBV27	TRBJ2-7	CASSLSPRGYEQYF
TRBV25-1	TRBJ2-3	CASSLLATDTQYF
TRBV5-1	TRBJ2-1	CASRDLGPGDEQFF
TRBV4-1	TRBJ1-6	CASSQDVRDTYNSPLHF
TRBV7-8	TRBJ2-7	CASGPGGIEQYF
TRBV27	TRBJ2-6	CASSPQIIRQAGANVLTF
TRBV6-1	TRBJ2-7	CASGGGQYF
TRBV27	TRBJ2-3	CASSLGRGTDTQYF
TRBV10-1	TRBJ2-5	CAIRADVVSEETQYF
TRBV7-9	TRBJ2-6	CASSSPDQGSGANVLTF
TRBV7-6	TRBJ1-4	CASSSRGANEKLFF
TRBV30	TRBJ2-1	CAWARTSGDNEQFF
TRBV27	TRBJ2-7	CASSLGTGGTEQYF
TRBV7-9	TRBJ1-5	CASSRTGVQPQHF
TRBV6-6	TRBJ2-2	CASSYSPSTGELFF
TRBV5-4	TRBJ1-1	CASSLITWAGHVNTEAFF
TRBV4-1	TRBJ1-1	CASSHGQEAFF
TRBV9	TRBJ2-5	CASSVAGVQETQYF